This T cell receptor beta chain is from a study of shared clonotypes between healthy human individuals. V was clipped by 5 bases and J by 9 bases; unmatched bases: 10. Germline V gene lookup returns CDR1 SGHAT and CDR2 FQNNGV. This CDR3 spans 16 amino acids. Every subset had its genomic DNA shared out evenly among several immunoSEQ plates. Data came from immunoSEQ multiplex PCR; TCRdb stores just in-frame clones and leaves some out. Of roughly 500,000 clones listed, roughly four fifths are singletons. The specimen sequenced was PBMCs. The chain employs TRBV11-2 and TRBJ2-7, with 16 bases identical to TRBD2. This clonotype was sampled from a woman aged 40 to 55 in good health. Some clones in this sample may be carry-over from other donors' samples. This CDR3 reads CASSPGLAGGLFGQYF. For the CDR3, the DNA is TGTGCCAGCAGCCCGGGACTAGCGGGAGGGTTGTTTGGGCAGTACTTC.